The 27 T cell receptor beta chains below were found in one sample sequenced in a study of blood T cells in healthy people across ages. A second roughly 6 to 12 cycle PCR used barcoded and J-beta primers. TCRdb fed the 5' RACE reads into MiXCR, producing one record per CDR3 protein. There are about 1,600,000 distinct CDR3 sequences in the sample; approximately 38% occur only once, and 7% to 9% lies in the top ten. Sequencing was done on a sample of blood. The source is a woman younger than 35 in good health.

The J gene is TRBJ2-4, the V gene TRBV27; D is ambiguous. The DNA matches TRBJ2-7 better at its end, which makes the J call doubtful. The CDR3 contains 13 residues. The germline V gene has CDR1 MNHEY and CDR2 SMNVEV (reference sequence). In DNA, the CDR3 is TGTGCCAGCAGCCTCACAAGAAACTACGAGCAGTACTTC. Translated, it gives CASSLTRNYEQYF.

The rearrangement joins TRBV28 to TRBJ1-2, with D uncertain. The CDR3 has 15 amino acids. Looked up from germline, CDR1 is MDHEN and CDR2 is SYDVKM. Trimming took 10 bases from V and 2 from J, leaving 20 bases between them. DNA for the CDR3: TGTGCCACCGTGAGGCCGGGCCTAAGGAACTATGGCTACACCTTC. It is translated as CATVRPGLRNYGYTF.

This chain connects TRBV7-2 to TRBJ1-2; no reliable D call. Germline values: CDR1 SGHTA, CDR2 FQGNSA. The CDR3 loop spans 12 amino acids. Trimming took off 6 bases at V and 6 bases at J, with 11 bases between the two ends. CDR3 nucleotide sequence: TGTGCCAGCAGGGACGGGTATAATGGCTACACCTTC. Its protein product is CASRDGYNGYTF.

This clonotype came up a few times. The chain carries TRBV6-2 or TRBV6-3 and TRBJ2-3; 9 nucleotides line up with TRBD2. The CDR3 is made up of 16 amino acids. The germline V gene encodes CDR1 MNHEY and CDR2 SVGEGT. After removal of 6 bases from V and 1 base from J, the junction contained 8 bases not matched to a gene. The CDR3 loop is CASRQRLAVGTDTQYF. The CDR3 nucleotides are TGTGCCAGCAGACAACGACTAGCGGTAGGCACAGATACGCAGTATTTT.

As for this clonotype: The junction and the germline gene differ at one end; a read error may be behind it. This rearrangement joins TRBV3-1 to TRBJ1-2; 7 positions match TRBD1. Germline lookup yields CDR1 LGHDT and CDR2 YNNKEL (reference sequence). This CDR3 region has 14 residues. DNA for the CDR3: TGTGCCAACAGCCGGACACAGGGGAGCGACGGCTACACCTTC. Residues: CANSRTQGSDGYTF.

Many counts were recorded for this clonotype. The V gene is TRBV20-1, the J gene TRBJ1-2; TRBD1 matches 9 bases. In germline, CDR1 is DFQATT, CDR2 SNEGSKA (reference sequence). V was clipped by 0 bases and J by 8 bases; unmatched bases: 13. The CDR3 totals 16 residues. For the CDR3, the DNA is TGCAGTGCTAGAGATCTGGACAGGGGAGTGACGGCCGGCTACACCTTC. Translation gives CSARDLDRGVTAGYTF.

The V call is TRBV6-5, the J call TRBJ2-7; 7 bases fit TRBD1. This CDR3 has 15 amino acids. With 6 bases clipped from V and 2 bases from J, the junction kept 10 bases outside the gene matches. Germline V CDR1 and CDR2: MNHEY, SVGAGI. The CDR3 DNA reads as TGTGCCAGCAGCCATCCTGGGGACAGTGCCTACGAGCAGTACTTC. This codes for CASSHPGDSAYEQYF.

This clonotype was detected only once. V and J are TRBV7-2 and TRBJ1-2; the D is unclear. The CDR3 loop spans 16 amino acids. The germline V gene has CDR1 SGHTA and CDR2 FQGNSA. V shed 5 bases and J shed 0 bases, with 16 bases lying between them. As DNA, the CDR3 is TGTGCCAGCAGCACGCAAGGCCGTATAGCTAACTATGGCTACACCTTC. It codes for CASSTQGRIANYGYTF.

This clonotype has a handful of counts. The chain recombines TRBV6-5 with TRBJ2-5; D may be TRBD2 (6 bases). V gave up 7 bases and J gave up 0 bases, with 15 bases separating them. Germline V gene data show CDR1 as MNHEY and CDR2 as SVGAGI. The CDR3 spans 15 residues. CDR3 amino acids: CASKPGGSYQETQYF. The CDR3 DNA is TGTGCCAGCAAGCCCGGGGGAAGCTACCAAGAGACCCAGTACTTC.

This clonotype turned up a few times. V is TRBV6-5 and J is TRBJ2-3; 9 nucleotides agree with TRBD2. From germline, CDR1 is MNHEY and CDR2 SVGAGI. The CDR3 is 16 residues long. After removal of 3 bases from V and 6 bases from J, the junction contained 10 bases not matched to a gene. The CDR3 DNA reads TGTGCCAGCAGTTATTCGCCTAGCGGGGAAGGGGATACGCAGTATTTT. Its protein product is CASSYSPSGEGDTQYF.

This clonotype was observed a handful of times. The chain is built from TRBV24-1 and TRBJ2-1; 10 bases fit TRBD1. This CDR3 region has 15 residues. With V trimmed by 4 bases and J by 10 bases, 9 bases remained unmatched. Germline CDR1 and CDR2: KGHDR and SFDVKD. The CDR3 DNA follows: TGTGCCACCAGTGACCCCGGGACAGGGGCAGGGGAGCAGTTCTTC. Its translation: CATSDPGTGAGEQFF.

CDR3 sequence reads: CSARAPGTSGSTDTQYF. The DNA for the CDR3 is TGCAGTGCTAGAGCACCCGGGACTAGCGGGAGCACAGATACGCAGTATTTT. This sequence joins TRBV20-1 and TRBJ2-3; TRBD2 matches at 12 bases. The CDR3 spans 17 residues. J was trimmed by 0 bases and V by 1 base; bases with no gene match: 5. Germline assignment: CDR1 DFQATT and CDR2 SNEGSKA (reference sequence).

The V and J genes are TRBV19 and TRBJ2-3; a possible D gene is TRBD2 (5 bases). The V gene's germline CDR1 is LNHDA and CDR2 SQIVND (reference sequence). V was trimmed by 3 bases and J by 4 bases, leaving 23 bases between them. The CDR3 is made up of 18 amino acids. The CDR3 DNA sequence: TGTGCCAGTAGTATCGCCCCTCTCGGACTCGCGTCACCAGATACGCAGTATTTT. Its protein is CASSIAPLGLASPDTQYF.

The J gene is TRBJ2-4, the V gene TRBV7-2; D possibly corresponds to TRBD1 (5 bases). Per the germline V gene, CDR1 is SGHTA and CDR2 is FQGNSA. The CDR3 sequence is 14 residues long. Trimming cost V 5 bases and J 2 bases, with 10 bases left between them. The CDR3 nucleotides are TGTGCCAGCAGCCTAGGGGTGTCCAAAAACATTCAGTACTTC. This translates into CASSLGVSKNIQYF.

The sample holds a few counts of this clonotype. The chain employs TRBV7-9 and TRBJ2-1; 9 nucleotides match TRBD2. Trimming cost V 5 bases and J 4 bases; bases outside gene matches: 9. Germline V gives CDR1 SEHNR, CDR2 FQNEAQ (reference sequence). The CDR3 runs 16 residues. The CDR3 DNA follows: TGTGCCAGCAGCCCTGGGCGTCTAGCGGGGTACAATGAGCAGTTCTTC. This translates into CASSPGRLAGYNEQFF.

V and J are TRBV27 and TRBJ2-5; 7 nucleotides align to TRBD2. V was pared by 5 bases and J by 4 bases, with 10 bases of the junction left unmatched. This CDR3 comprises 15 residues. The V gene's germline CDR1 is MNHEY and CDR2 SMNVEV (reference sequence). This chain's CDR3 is CASSPTAGTGETQYF. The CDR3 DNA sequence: TGTGCCAGCAGTCCAACAGCGGGAACCGGAGAGACCCAGTACTTC.

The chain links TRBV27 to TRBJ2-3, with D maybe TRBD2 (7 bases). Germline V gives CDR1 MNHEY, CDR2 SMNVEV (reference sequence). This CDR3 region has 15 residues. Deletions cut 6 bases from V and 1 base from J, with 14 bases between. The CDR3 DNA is TGTGCCAGCAGGGGGGCGGGGGCCCGCACAGATACGCAGTATTTT. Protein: CASRGAGARTDTQYF.

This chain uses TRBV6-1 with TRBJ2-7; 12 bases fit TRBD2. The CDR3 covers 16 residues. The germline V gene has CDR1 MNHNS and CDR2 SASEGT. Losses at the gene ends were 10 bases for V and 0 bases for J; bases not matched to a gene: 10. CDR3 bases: TGTGCCACCCACCCGACTAGCGGGGGCTTCTCCTACGAGCAGTACTTC. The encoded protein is CATHPTSGGFSYEQYF.

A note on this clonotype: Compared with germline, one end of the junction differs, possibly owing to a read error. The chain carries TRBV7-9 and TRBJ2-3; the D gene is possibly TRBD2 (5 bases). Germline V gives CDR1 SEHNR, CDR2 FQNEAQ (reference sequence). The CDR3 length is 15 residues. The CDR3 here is CAGSLASGAPDTQYF. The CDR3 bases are TGTGCCGGCAGCTTAGCCAGCGGCGCGCCAGATACGCAGTATTTT.

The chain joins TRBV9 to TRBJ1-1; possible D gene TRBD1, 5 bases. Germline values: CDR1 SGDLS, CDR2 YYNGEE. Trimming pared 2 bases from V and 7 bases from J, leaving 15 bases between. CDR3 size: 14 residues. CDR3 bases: TGTGCCAGCAGCGTCAGGGCCATCCCCCATGAAGCTTTCTTT. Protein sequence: CASSVRAIPHEAFF.

This CDR3 is CASSYPKDRAGYGYTF. For the CDR3, the DNA is TGTGCCAGCAGTTACCCCAAGGACAGGGCGGGCTATGGCTACACCTTC. The V gene is TRBV6-6, the J gene TRBJ1-2; 8 positions agree with TRBD1. The CDR3 extends over 16 amino acids. V shed 2 bases and J 4 bases; nucleotides not matched to a gene: 9. From germline, CDR1 is MNHNY and CDR2 SVGAGI (reference sequence).

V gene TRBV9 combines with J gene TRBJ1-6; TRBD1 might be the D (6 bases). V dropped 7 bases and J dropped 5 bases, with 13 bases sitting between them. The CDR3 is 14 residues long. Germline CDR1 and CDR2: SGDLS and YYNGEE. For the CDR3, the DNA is TGTGCCAGCTCACGGGACATAGATAATTCACCCCTCCACTTT. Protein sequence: CASSRDIDNSPLHF.

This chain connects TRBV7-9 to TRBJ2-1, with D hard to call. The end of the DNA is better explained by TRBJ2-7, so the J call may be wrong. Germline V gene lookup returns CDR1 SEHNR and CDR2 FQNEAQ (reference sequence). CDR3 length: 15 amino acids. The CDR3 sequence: CASSLGSQAYNEQYF. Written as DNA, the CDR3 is TGTGCCAGCAGCTTAGGCAGTCAAGCCTACAATGAGCAGTACTTC.

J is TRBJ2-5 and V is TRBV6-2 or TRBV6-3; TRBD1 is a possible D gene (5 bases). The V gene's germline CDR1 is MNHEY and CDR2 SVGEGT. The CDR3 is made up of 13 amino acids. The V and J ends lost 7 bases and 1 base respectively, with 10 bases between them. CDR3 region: CASTVRGQETQYF. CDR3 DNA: TGTGCCAGCACCGTTAGGGGCCAAGAGACCCAGTACTTC.

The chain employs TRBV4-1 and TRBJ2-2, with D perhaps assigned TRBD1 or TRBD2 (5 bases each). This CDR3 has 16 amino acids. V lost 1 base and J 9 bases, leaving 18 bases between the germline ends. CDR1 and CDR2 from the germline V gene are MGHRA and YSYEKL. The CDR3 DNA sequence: TGCGCCAGCAGCCAAGTACGGGGCGGTTCCCCCTGGGAGCTGTTTTTT. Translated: CASSQVRGGSPWELFF.

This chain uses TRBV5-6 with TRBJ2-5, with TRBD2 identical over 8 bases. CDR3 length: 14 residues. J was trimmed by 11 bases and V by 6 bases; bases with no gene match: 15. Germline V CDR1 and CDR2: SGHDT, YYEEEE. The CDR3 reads CASNFGAGAGEQYF. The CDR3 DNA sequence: TGTGCCAGCAACTTCGGAGCGGGGGCTGGGGAGCAGTACTTC.

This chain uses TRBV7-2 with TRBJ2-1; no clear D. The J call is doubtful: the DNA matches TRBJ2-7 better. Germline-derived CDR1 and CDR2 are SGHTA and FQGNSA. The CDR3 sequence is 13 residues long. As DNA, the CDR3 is TGTGCCAGCAGCACTCCGAACTACAATGAGCAGTACTTC. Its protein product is CASSTPNYNEQYF.